This T cell receptor (beta chain) originates from a study of control samples from healthy donors and cancer patients. The junction had 2 bases not matched to a gene; V was cut back by 0 bases and J by 3 bases. This CDR3 is built from 15 residues. CDR1 ENHRY and CDR2 SYGVKD come from the germline V gene. Sequencing used immunoSEQ multiplex PCR; TCRdb keeps in-frame clones, though not all of them. Among under 65,000 clones listed, around 87% were seen once. Sequencing was performed on PBMCs. The sequence derives from an older woman with lung cancer. This sequence joins TRBV10-3 and TRBJ2-7; TRBD2 matches 10 bases. For the CDR3, the DNA is TGTGCCATCAGTGAGTCGGCTAGCGGGAGCTACGAGCAGTACTTC. Translated, it gives CAISESASGSYEQYF.